This passage covers 15 T cell receptor beta chains from one sample sequenced in a study of T cell changes during pregnancy in multiple sclerosis. Sequencing was performed with immunoSEQ multiplex PCR; in TCRdb, only in-frame clones are kept and a portion is missing. The sample carries some 14,000 clones, about 83% recorded once. Sequenced material: CD8+ T cells from peripheral blood mononuclear cells, taken after pregnancy. All receptors come from a female donor in good health, enrolled as a control in a pregnancy study.

V and J are TRBV7-3 and TRBJ2-6, with 8 positions matching TRBD2. The CDR3 runs to 19 residues. Germline V gene sequence: CDR1 SGHTA, CDR2 FQGTGA. V gave up 1 base and J gave up 0 bases; unmatched junction bases: 8. The CDR3: CASSLNGGDGISGANVLTF. For the CDR3, the DNA is TGTGCCAGCAGCTTAAACGGGGGGGACGGTATCTCTGGGGCCAACGTCCTGACTTTC. The whole variable domain, remainder taken from reference TRBV7-3 and TRBJ2-6, is GAGVSQTPSNKVTEKGKYVELRCDPISGHTALYWYRQSLGQGPEFLIYFQGTGAADDSGLPNDRFFAVRPEGSVSTLKIQRTERGDSAVYLCASSLNGGDGISGANVLTFGAGSRLTVL.

The sample holds one count of this clone. V and J are TRBV27 and TRBJ2-2, with a weak D call TRBD1 (5 bases). The V end lost 2 bases, the J end lost 7 bases, and 5 bases lay between the germline ends. This CDR3 spans 12 amino acids. The V gene's germline CDR1 is MNHEY and CDR2 SMNVEV (reference sequence). The CDR3 sequence is CASSLDSGELFF. CDR3 in DNA: TGTGCCAGCAGTTTAGACAGCGGGGAGCTGTTTTTT.

The rearrangement joins TRBV6-5 to TRBJ1-1; the D is unclear. The CDR3 extends over 13 amino acids. V was clipped by 0 bases and J by 3 bases, with 5 bases between them. Germline values: CDR1 MNHEY, CDR2 SVGAGI. CDR3 DNA: TGTGCCAGCAGTTACTCGAGGGACACTGAAGCTTTCTTT. Translated, it gives CASSYSRDTEAFF.

The chain employs TRBV29-1 and TRBJ2-7; possibly TRBD1 for D (6 bases). The CDR3 covers 12 residues. Germline CDR1 SQVTM, CDR2 ANQGSEA. The ends were cut back, 6 bases at V and 3 bases at J, with 12 bases in the middle. The CDR3 region is CSVIRQVYEQYF. In nucleotides, the CDR3 is TGCAGCGTGATCAGACAGGTCTACGAGCAGTACTTC.

The rearrangement uses TRBV6-4 and TRBJ2-4; TRBD2 matches at 12 bases. With V trimmed by 3 bases and J by 8 bases, 8 bases remained unmatched. Germline values: CDR1 MRHNA, CDR2 SNTAGT. This CDR3 spans 16 amino acids. The CDR3 DNA is TGTGCCAGCAGTGAGACTAGCGGGGGTAGTGTGGACATTCAGTACTTC. Protein: CASSETSGGSVDIQYF.

The chain employs TRBV9 and TRBJ2-1, with TRBD2 as a possible D gene (6 bases). The length of the CDR3 is 15 residues. CDR1 SGDLS and CDR2 YYNGEE come from the germline V gene. The ends were cut back, 4 bases at V and 7 bases at J, with 18 bases in the middle. The CDR3 coding sequence is TGTGCCAGCAGCCGAGGGGACTTTGTTGGGAATGAGCAGTTCTTC. It codes for CASSRGDFVGNEQFF.

V usage is TRBV28 and J usage is TRBJ2-7; 9 positions agree with TRBD1. Trimming cost V 10 bases and J 7 bases; bases outside gene matches: 20. Germline V gives CDR1 MDHEN, CDR2 SYDVKM. The CDR3 has 16 residues. The CDR3 sequence is CATERGWTGVISEQYF. In DNA form, the CDR3 reads TGTGCCACCGAAAGGGGATGGACAGGGGTCATCTCTGAGCAGTACTTC.

V usage is TRBV10-1 and J usage is TRBJ1-1; D possibly corresponds to TRBD1 (5 bases). The CDR3 is made up of 13 amino acids. CDR1 is WNHNN, CDR2 SYGVQD, per germline (reference sequence). Trimming removed 5 bases at V and 8 bases at J, with 15 bases between. The CDR3 sequence is CASSLRQKSEAFF. For the CDR3, the DNA is TGCGCCAGCAGTCTCCGACAGAAAAGCGAAGCTTTCTTT.

The V call is TRBV28, the J call TRBJ1-2; a possible D gene is TRBD1 (6 bases). CDR3 size: 15 residues. Per germline, CDR1 MDHEN and CDR2 SYDVKM. The V end was cut by 1 base, the J end by 2 bases, with 11 bases between. The CDR3 here is CASSLLQGWNYGYTF. Written as DNA, the CDR3 is TGTGCCAGCAGTTTATTACAGGGTTGGAACTATGGCTACACCTTC.

The rearrangement uses TRBV2 and TRBJ2-1; TRBD2 might be the D (6 bases). The germline gives CDR1 SNHLY, CDR2 FYNNEI. V dropped 10 bases and J dropped 8 bases, with 24 bases sitting between them. This CDR3 contains 15 residues. The CDR3 bases are TGTGCCACCACCTTGACTAGATCCATCGGAGATGAGCAGTTCTTC. It yields the protein CATTLTRSIGDEQFF.

V gene TRBV2 combines with J gene TRBJ1-1, with a possible D match to TRBD1 (5 bases). The germline V and J ends were trimmed by 5 bases and 1 base, with 11 bases remaining between them. The germline gives CDR1 SNHLY, CDR2 FYNNEI. CDR3 length equals 14 residues. CDR3 sequence reads: CASSRQRSNTEAFF. Here the CDR3 DNA reads TGTGCCAGCAGTCGACAGCGATCGAACACTGAAGCTTTCTTT.

The chain has TRBV7-9 and TRBJ1-3; no definite D call. The CDR3 is 16 residues long. Trimming shortened V by 1 base and J by 4 bases, and 14 bases separated the two germline ends. The V gene's germline CDR1 is SEHNR and CDR2 FQNEAQ (reference sequence). This CDR3 reads CASSLVRGGSGNTIYF. DNA for the CDR3: TGTGCCAGCAGCTTAGTTCGGGGAGGATCCGGAAACACCATATATTTT.

This clone appeared a few times. This rearrangement joins TRBV6-4 to TRBJ2-3; 11 bases map to TRBD1. Germline CDR1 reads MRHNA; CDR2 reads SNTAGT. Germline trimming cut 3 bases from V and 4 bases from J; bases unmatched to any gene: 0. The CDR3 spans 14 residues. CDR3 DNA sequence: TGTGCCAGCAGTGAGGGACAGGGGGCAGATACGCAGTATTTT. Protein: CASSEGQGADTQYF.

V gene TRBV11-3 combines with J gene TRBJ1-1; D not resolved. This CDR3 contains 16 residues. V gave up 5 bases and J gave up 1 base, with 17 bases separating them. Germline values: CDR1 SGHNT, CDR2 YENEEA. This chain's CDR3 is CASSPWAAASNTEAFF. The CDR3 nucleotides read TGTGCCAGCAGCCCCTGGGCAGCGGCTTCGAACACTGAAGCTTTCTTT.

The chain employs TRBV5-1 and TRBJ2-5, with 8 bases lining up with TRBD2. CDR1 is SGHRS and CDR2 is YFSETQ in the germline V gene. CDR3 length: 15 residues. Trimming removed 4 bases from V and 5 bases from J; junction bases left unmatched: 10. The CDR3 coding sequence is TGCGCCAGCAGCCCGGGGACTAGAGTCGCGGAGACCCAGTACTTC. Protein product: CASSPGTRVAETQYF.